Presented here are 20 T cell receptor beta chains from one specimen sequenced in a study of precursors of human CD4 cytotoxic T cells. Using its own MiXCR run on the reads, TCRdb lists one record per CDR3 protein. The sample includes about 170 distinct CDR3 sequences, about 25% of them seen just once. Sorted CD4+ central memory, effector memory, IL-7R-high TEMRA and IL-7R-negative TEMRA cells underwent bulk UMI sequencing. What was sequenced was memory CD4+ T cells from blood (PBMCs). These receptors all come from a human donor in good health.

In the case of this clonotype: The junction shows a germline mismatch at one end, possibly a read error. The chain employs TRBV19 and TRBJ1-2; weak D call: TRBD1 (6 bases). This CDR3 region has 16 residues. Per germline, CDR1 LNHDA and CDR2 SQIVND (reference sequence). CDR3 loop: CARSIVVQGTDYGYTF. CDR3 sequence (DNA): TGTGCCAGAAGTATCGTAGTGCAGGGGACGGACTATGGCTACACCTTC.

This clonotype is deemed hyperexpanded. The CDR3 spells CASSIDRGRTDTQYF. The CDR3, as DNA: TGTGCCAGCAGTATCGACAGGGGCCGCACAGATACGCAGTATTTT. The chain combines TRBV2 with TRBJ2-3; 8 bases line up with TRBD1. This CDR3 region has 15 residues. The V segment lost 5 bases and the J segment 1 base; nucleotides outside the gene matches: 5. Per the germline V gene, CDR1 is SNHLY and CDR2 is FYNNEI.

This clonotype was recorded a few times. The chain combines TRBV10-1 with TRBJ2-2, with 11 bases lining up with TRBD1. V lost 2 bases and J lost 7; bases outside the gene matches: 9. There are 17 residues in the CDR3. Germline V gene sequence: CDR1 WNHNN, CDR2 SYGVQD (reference sequence). The CDR3, as DNA: TGCGCCAGCAGTGAGCCGAGCGGACAGGGGGCAAACGGGGAGCTGTTTTTT. It encodes CASSEPSGQGANGELFF.

By proportion, this clonotype is hyperexpanded (1% or more). The rearrangement uses TRBV19 and TRBJ1-5, with unresolved D. The CDR3 is 15 residues long. The ends were cut back, 6 bases at V and 4 bases at J, with 16 bases in the middle. Germline V lookup: CDR1 LNHDA, CDR2 SQIVND (reference sequence). CDR3 amino acids: CASSPVGRWNQPQHF. The CDR3 bases are TGTGCCAGTAGCCCGGTGGGAAGATGGAATCAGCCCCAGCATTTT. Full variable domain (outside the CDR3, taken from reference TRBV19 and TRBJ1-5): DGGITQSPKYLFRKEGQNVTLSCEQNLNHDAMYWYRQDPGQGLRLIYYSQIVNDFQKGDIAEGYSVSREKKESFPLTVTSAQKNPTAFYLCASSPVGRWNQPQHFGDGTRLSIL.

In its sample, this clonotype is large. The chain recombines TRBV2 with TRBJ2-5, with TRBD2 as a possible D gene (5 bases). This CDR3 contains 13 residues. Looked up from germline, CDR1 is SNHLY and CDR2 is FYNNEI. V lost 0 bases and J 5 bases, leaving 7 bases between the germline ends. The CDR3 DNA follows: TGTGCCAGCAGTGAAGCGGAGCGGGAGACCCAGTACTTC. Its protein is CASSEAERETQYF.

In its sample, this clonotype ranks as large (0.1 to 1%). The CDR3 DNA is TGTGCCAGCGGTAGCCGGGACTCCATCTACAATGAGCAGTTCTTC. Protein product: CASGSRDSIYNEQFF. The rearrangement uses TRBV9 and TRBJ2-1; tentatively, D is TRBD2 (6 bases). V lost 7 bases and J 3 bases, leaving 17 bases between the germline ends. The CDR3 contains 15 residues. CDR1 and CDR2 (germline): SGDLS, YYNGEE.

This chain links TRBV29-1 with TRBJ2-3; perhaps TRBD1 as D (6 bases). Germline CDR1 is SQVTM and CDR2 is ANQGSEA. The V end lost 6 bases, the J end lost 2 bases, and 9 bases lay between the germline ends. This CDR3 region has 12 residues. This chain's CDR3 is CSVTGSTDTQYF. CDR3 nucleotide sequence: TGCAGCGTCACAGGGTCCACAGATACGCAGTATTTT.

V is TRBV6-5 and J is TRBJ1-6, with TRBD1 as a possible D gene (6 bases). Germline V gene sequence: CDR1 MNHEY, CDR2 SVGAGI. The CDR3 is made up of 14 amino acids. The V end lost 7 bases, the J end lost 8 bases, and 15 bases lay between the germline ends. The CDR3 protein is CASTLGAGDSPLHF. CDR3 in DNA: TGTGCCAGCACTTTGGGGGCAGGGGATTCACCCCTCCACTTT.

V usage is TRBV11-3 and J usage is TRBJ2-3; 9 bases line up with TRBD2. V shed 0 bases, J shed 2 bases, and the junction held 9 bases outside the gene matches. This CDR3 is built from 18 residues. CDR1 is SGHNT, CDR2 YENEEA, per germline. Here the CDR3 reads CASSLDLQREVFTDTQYF. CDR3 DNA: TGTGCCAGCAGCTTAGATCTGCAGCGGGAGGTATTCACAGATACGCAGTATTTT. The whole variable domain, filled in from reference TRBV11-3 and TRBJ2-3, reads EAGVVQSPRYKIIEKKQPVAFWCNPISGHNTLYWYLQNLGQGPELLIRYENEEAVDDSQLPKDRFSAERLKGVDSTLKIQPAELGDSAVYLCASSLDLQREVFTDTQYFGPGTRLTVL.

In its sample, this clonotype is large. The J gene is TRBJ1-2, the V gene TRBV9; D not resolved. The CDR3 runs 14 residues. In germline, CDR1 is SGDLS, CDR2 YYNGEE. V gave up 0 bases and J gave up 3 bases, with 9 bases separating them. The CDR3 DNA is TGTGCCAGCAGCGTAGGTCAGTCATACTATGGCTACACCTTC. It specifies CASSVGQSYYGYTF.

The chain uses TRBV5-1 and TRBJ1-2; 7 bases align to TRBD1. The germline V gene has CDR1 SGHRS and CDR2 YFSETQ. CDR3 length: 13 residues. V shed 4 bases, J shed 7 bases, and the junction held 7 bases outside the gene matches. CDR3: CASSPGQRGGYTF. The CDR3 region has the DNA TGCGCCAGCAGCCCGGGACAGAGAGGTGGCTACACCTTC. Looking up the rest from reference TRBV5-1 and TRBJ1-2 gives the full variable domain: KAGVTQTPRYLIKTRGQQVTLSCSPISGHRSVSWYQQTPGQGLQFLFEYFSETQRNKGNFPGRFSGRQFSNSRSEMNVSTLELGDSALYLCASSPGQRGGYTFGSGTRLTVV.

By sample fraction, this clonotype is large (0.1 to 1%). The chain employs TRBV9 and TRBJ2-1, with TRBD2 identical over 11 bases. The V and J ends lost 0 bases and 6 bases, in that order; junction bases with no gene match: 8. The CDR3 runs to 17 residues. CDR1 and CDR2 (germline): SGDLS, YYNGEE. CDR3 sequence (DNA): TGTGCCAGCAGCGTAGCCCCCGGGCTAGCGGGAGGCAATGAGCAGTTCTTC. It encodes CASSVAPGLAGGNEQFF. Combining the CDR3 with reference TRBV9 and TRBJ2-1 gives the whole variable domain DSGVTQTPKHLITATGQRVTLRCSPRSGDLSVYWYQQSLDQGLQFLIQYYNGEERAKGNILERFSAQQFPDLHSELNLSSLELGDSALYFCASSVAPGLAGGNEQFFGPGTRLTVL.

This CDR3 is CASSPRVLASGNTIYF. DNA of the CDR3: TGTGCCAGCAGCCCCCGTGTATTAGCGTCTGGAAACACCATATATTTT. J is TRBJ1-3 and V is TRBV11-2; D not resolved. CDR3 length: 16 residues. V lost 5 bases and J lost 1, with 15 bases in between. CDR1 and CDR2 from the germline V gene are SGHAT and FQNNGV.

The chain uses TRBV7-2 and TRBJ2-3, with D perhaps matching TRBD1 (6 bases). Germline loops: CDR1 SGHTA, CDR2 FQGNSA. The CDR3 contains 14 residues. V was shortened by 1 base and J by 6 bases, with 11 bases between the two germline ends. The CDR3 nucleotides are TGTGCCAGCAGCTTAGATGGGGGCCCGGATACGCAGTATTTT. It translates to CASSLDGGPDTQYF.

The rearrangement uses TRBV28 and TRBJ2-1; 15 bases agree with TRBD2. Germline trimming cut 4 bases from V and 1 base from J; bases unmatched to any gene: 8. Germline CDR1 is MDHEN and CDR2 is SYDVKM. CDR3 length: 19 residues. The CDR3 sequence: CASSSRTSGRAGSYNEQFF. The CDR3 DNA reads as TGTGCCAGCAGTTCGAGGACTAGCGGGAGGGCCGGGTCCTACAATGAGCAGTTCTTC.

This chain uses TRBV28 with TRBJ1-6; D possibly corresponds to TRBD1 (5 bases). Per germline, CDR1 MDHEN and CDR2 SYDVKM. V lost 8 bases and J 0 bases, leaving 8 bases between the germline ends. This CDR3 has 14 residues. DNA for the CDR3: TGTGCCAGCTTAAGGGGCTCCTATAATTCACCCCTCCACTTT. This translates into CASLRGSYNSPLHF.

On this clonotype: It may be a read error: a sequence one base away is much more abundant. J is TRBJ2-7 and V is TRBV10-3, with D unclear. The V gene's germline CDR1 is ENHRY and CDR2 SYGVKD. The CDR3 spans 12 residues. The CDR3 bases are TGTGCCATCAGTGAGGATAGGAACGAGCAGTCCTTC. Amino acids: CAISEDRNEQSF.

This clonotype is labeled hyperexpanded. This chain connects TRBV6-6 to TRBJ2-5; 12 bases line up with TRBD2. Losses at the gene ends were 6 bases for V and 4 bases for J; bases not matched to a gene: 9. The CDR3 totals 16 residues. Per the germline V gene, CDR1 is MNHNY and CDR2 is SVGAGI (reference sequence). The DNA of the CDR3 is TGTGCCAGCAGCCATCCGGGGACTAGCGGGCGAGAGACCCAGTACTTC. Amino acid sequence: CASSHPGTSGRETQYF.

With regard to this clonotype: This may stem from a read error, because a much larger clone lies one nucleotide away. The V gene is TRBV10-3, the J gene TRBJ2-7; D unclear. This CDR3 has 12 residues. Germline CDR1 reads ENHRY; CDR2 reads SYGVKD. For the CDR3, the DNA is TGTGCCAGCAGTGAGGTTAGGAACGAGCAGTCCTTC. Its protein is CASSEVRNEQSF.

V gene TRBV29-1 combines with J gene TRBJ2-7; no definite D call. The CDR3 length is 13 residues. Germline V gene lookup returns CDR1 SQVTM and CDR2 ANQGSEA. Trimming pared 5 bases from V and 4 bases from J, leaving 15 bases between. CDR3 sequence (DNA): TGCAGCGTTTCAGCTGCCGTGGGGTACGAGCAGTACTTC. This encodes CSVSAAVGYEQYF.